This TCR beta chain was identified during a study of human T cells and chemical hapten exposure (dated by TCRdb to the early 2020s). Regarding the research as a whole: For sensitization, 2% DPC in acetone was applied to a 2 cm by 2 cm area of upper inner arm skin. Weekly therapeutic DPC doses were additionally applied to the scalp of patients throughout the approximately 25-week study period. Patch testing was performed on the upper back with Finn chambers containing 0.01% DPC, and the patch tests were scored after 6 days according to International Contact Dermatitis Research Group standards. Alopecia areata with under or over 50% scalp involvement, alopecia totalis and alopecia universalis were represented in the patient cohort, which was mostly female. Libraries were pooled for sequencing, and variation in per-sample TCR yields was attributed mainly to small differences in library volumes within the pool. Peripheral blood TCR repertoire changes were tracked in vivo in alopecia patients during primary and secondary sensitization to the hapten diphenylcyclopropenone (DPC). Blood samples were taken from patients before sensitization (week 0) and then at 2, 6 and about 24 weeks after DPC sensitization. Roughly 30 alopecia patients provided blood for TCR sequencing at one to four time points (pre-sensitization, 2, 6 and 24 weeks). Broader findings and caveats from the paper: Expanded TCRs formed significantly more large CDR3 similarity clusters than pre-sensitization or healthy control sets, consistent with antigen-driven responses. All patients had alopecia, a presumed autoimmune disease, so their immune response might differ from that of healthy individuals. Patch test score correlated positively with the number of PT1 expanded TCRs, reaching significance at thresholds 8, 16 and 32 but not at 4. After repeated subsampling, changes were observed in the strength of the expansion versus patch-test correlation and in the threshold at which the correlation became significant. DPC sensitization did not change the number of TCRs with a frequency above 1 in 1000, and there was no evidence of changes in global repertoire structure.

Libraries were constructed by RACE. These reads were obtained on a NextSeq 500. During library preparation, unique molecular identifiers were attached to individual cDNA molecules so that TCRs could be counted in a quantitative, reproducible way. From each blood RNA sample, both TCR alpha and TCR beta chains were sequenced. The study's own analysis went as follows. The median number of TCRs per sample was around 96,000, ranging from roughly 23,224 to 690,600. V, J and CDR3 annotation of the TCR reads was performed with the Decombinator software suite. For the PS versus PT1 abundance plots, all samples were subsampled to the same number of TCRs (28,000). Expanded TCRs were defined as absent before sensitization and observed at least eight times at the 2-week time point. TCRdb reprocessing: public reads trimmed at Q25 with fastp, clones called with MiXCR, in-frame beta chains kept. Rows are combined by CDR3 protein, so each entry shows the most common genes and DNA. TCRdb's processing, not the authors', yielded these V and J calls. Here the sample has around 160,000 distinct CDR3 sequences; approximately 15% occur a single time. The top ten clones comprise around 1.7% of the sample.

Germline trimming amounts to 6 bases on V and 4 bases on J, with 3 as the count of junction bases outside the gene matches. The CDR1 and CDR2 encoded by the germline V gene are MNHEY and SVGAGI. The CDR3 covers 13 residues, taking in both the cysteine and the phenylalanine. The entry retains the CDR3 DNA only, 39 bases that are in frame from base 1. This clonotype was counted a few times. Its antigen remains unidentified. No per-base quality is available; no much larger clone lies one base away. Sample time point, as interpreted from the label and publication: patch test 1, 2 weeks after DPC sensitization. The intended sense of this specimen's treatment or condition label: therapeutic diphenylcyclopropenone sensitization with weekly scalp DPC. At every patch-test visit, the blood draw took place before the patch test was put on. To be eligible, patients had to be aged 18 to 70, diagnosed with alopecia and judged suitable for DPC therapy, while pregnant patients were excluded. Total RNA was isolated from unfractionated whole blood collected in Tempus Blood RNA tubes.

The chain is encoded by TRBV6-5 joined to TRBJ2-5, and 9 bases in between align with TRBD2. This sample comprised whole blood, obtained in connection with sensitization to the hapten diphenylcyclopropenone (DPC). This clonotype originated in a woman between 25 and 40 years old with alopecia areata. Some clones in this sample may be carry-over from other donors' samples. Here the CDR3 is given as CASRGLARETQYF. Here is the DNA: TGTGCCAGCAGGGGACTAGCCAGAGAGACCCAGTACTTC.